The next 8 T cell receptor beta chains were all read from a single sample in a study of T cell changes during pregnancy in multiple sclerosis. Measured with immunoSEQ multiplex PCR; TCRdb has only the in-frame clones, and not every one. This sample has tens of thousands of clones, with around 90% found just once. The sequences come from peripheral blood, collected after pregnancy. The source is a female donor in good health, enrolled as a control in a pregnancy study.

The chain is built from TRBV7-2 and TRBJ2-7, with TRBD2 matching over 12 bases. The germline V gene has CDR1 SGHTA and CDR2 FQGNSA. The length of the CDR3 is 19 residues. Trimming removed 0 bases from V and 0 bases from J; junction bases left unmatched: 9. The chain's CDR3 is CASSLAATSGRGTSYEQYF. CDR3 coding DNA: TGTGCCAGCAGCTTAGCCGCGACTAGCGGGAGAGGGACCTCCTACGAGCAGTACTTC.

The rearrangement joins TRBV7-8 to TRBJ1-4; maybe TRBD1 (5 bases). This CDR3 comprises 15 residues. The germline V gene encodes CDR1 SGHVS and CDR2 FQNEAQ. The ends were cut back, 7 bases at V and 7 bases at J, with 19 bases in the middle. The CDR3 DNA sequence: TGTGCCAGCACCCACACCAGGGTTTCGCGTGAAAAACTGTTTTTT. Protein sequence: CASTHTRVSREKLFF.

CDR3 sequence reads: CASRGTGVLSTEAFF. CDR3 bases: TGTGCCAGCAGGGGGACAGGGGTTTTGAGCACTGAAGCTTTCTTT. The chain has TRBV7-8 and TRBJ1-1; TRBD1 agrees at 10 bases. V shed 6 bases, J shed 4 bases, and the junction held 8 bases outside the gene matches. Germline V gene sequence: CDR1 SGHVS, CDR2 FQNEAQ. This CDR3 contains 15 residues. Full variable domain (rest looked up from reference TRBV7-8 and TRBJ1-1): GAGVSQSPRYKVAKRGQDVALRCDPISGHVSLFWYQQALGQGPEFLTYFQNEAQLDKSGLPSDRFFAERPEGSVSTLKIQRTQQEDSAVYLCASRGTGVLSTEAFFGQGTRLTVV.

This chain joins TRBV28 and TRBJ1-4; D not certain. Germline CDR1 reads MDHEN; CDR2 reads SYDVKM. This CDR3 comprises 11 residues. Trimming cost V 5 bases and J 10 bases, with 8 bases left between them. The DNA for the CDR3 is TGTGCCAGCAGTGGTGGCCCAAAACTGTTTTTT. Translation: CASSGGPKLFF. Looking up the rest from reference TRBV28 and TRBJ1-4 gives the full variable domain: DVKVTQSSRYLVKRTGEKVFLECVQDMDHENMFWYRQDPGLGLRLIYFSYDVKMKEKGDIPEGYSVSREKKERFSLILESASTNQTSMYLCASSGGPKLFFGSGTQLSVL.

This chain links TRBV7-2 with TRBJ2-1; 8 bases align to TRBD2. From germline, CDR1 is SGHTA and CDR2 FQGNSA. V lost 3 bases to trimming and J lost 6 bases; unmatched junction nucleotides: 7. The CDR3 sequence is 15 residues long. CDR3 sequence: CASSFLAGYRNEQFF. CDR3 in DNA: TGTGCCAGCAGCTTCTTAGCGGGATATCGCAATGAGCAGTTCTTC.

The chain joins TRBV19 to TRBJ1-1; D ambiguous. The V end lost 3 bases, the J end lost 2 bases, and 10 bases lay between the germline ends. This CDR3 has 14 residues. Germline CDR1 and CDR2: LNHDA and SQIVND (reference sequence). The CDR3 loop is CASSIGHSNTEAFF. CDR3 DNA: TGTGCCAGTAGTATTGGGCACTCCAACACTGAAGCTTTCTTT. The complete variable domain, with remaining parts taken from reference TRBV19 and TRBJ1-1, reads DGGITQSPKYLFRKEGQNVTLSCEQNLNHDAMYWYRQDPGQGLRLIYYSQIVNDFQKGDIAEGYSVSREKKESFPLTVTSAQKNPTAFYLCASSIGHSNTEAFFGQGTRLTVV.

J is TRBJ1-4 and V is TRBV7-6; 7 bases fit TRBD1. This CDR3 region has 15 residues. Losses at the gene ends were 5 bases for V and 4 bases for J; bases not matched to a gene: 7. Germline values: CDR1 SGHVS, CDR2 FNYEAQ. The chain's CDR3 is CASSTGDGLNEKLFF. The CDR3 bases are TGTGCCAGCAGCACAGGGGACGGACTTAATGAAAAACTGTTTTTT.

The chain recombines TRBV5-1 with TRBJ2-7, with 7 bases that match TRBD1. The CDR3 is made up of 14 amino acids. V trimming: 0 bases; J trimming: 0 bases; junction bases outside the gene matches: 0. The germline V gene encodes CDR1 SGHRS and CDR2 YFSETQ. CDR3 nucleotides: TGCGCCAGCAGCTTGGGGGACAGCTCCTACGAGCAGTACTTC. Protein: CASSLGDSSYEQYF.